The T cell receptor (beta chain) described here comes from a study of T-cell memory formation after mild COVID-19. Study-level findings and limits: CM and EM subsets held most contracting CD4+ clones; EMRA held CD8+ ones. There was a balanced CD4/CD8 profile in clones contracting day 15 to 85, and later expanders leaned CD4+.

The germline gives CDR1 MGHRA, CDR2 YSYEKL. Trimming took 8 bases from V and 8 from J; bases not matched to a gene: 8. This CDR3 contains 14 residues. This clonotype was seen a handful of times. As yet, its antigen is unknown. MiXCR, applied by TCRdb to the 5' RACE reads, yields one record per CDR3 protein. The sample holds roughly 110,000 distinct CDR3 sequences; approximately 15% are singletons and the top ten take less than 45%. This chain uses TRBV4-1 with TRBJ2-1; 11 positions match TRBD1. Sample: PBMCs or a T cell subset sorted from them (not recorded which). The receptor was derived from a man younger than 30 who had mild COVID-19 (a few samples of this study predate the infection). Cell type and time point are not known. DNA of the CDR3: TGCGCCAGCGGTCCCGGGACAGGGGGTGATGAGCAGTTCTTC. The encoded protein is CASGPGTGGDEQFF.